This is a list of T cell receptor beta chains from one sample in a study of blood T cell repertoires in COVID-19. Measured with immunoSEQ multiplex PCR; TCRdb has only the in-frame clones, and not every one. This table holds about 110,000 clones, around 87% found once. The sequencing input was peripheral blood. The origin of the receptors is a woman older than 75 with acute or convalescent COVID-19. CDR3s include the opening cysteine and the closing phenylalanine or tryptophan. Each record gives: J gene, V gene, D gene, clone size, CDR3 DNA, CDR3 protein. A D gene is named only where the DNA matches it firmly. The size entry is marked missing in some rows and otherwise reads once, few, many or a size class.

J: TRBJ2-1
V: TRBV30
D: TRBD1
size: .
DNA: TGTGCCTGGTCGACAGGGAACTCCTACAATGAGCAGTTCTTC
CDR3: CAWSTGNSYNEQFF

J: TRBJ2-1
V: TRBV11-3
D: TRBD2
size: .
DNA: TGTGCCAGCAGCTTCTCACGGGGGGGCTACAATGAGCAGTTCTTC
CDR3: CASSFSRGGYNEQFF

J: TRBJ2-3
V: TRBV7-2
D: TRBD2
size: once
DNA: TGTGCCAGCAGCTGGACGGGACTAGCGGGACGAGTTGGTGATACGCAGTATTTT
CDR3: CASSWTGLAGRVGDTQYF

J: TRBJ1-1
V: TRBV18
D: .
size: .
DNA: TGTGCCAGCTCAACAACACATATACCTGCGATCTACAGGGACGATGGGCCAGAAGCTTTCTTT
CDR3: CASSTTHIPAIYRDDGPEAFF

J: TRBJ2-7
V: TRBV19
D: .
size: .
DNA: TGTGCCAGTAGTACCACACGGGGCTACGAGCAGTACTTC
CDR3: CASSTTRGYEQYF

J: TRBJ2-7
V: TRBV7-2
D: .
size: .
DNA: TGTGCCAGCAGCCACACCTACGAGCAGTACTTC
CDR3: CASSHTYEQYF

J: TRBJ1-1
V: TRBV2
D: .
size: .
DNA: TGTGCCAGCAGTTTTCGGGGGATGAACACTGAAGCTTTCTTT
CDR3: CASSFRGMNTEAFF

J: TRBJ1-5
V: TRBV24-1
D: .
size: few
DNA: TGTGCCACCAGTGATTTCGGGGGAGACAATCAGCCCCAGCATTTT
CDR3: CATSDFGGDNQPQHF

J: TRBJ2-3
V: TRBV5-1
D: TRBD2
size: .
DNA: TGCGCCAGCAGCTTTACTAGCGGTGAGGCAGATACGCAGTATTTT
CDR3: CASSFTSGEADTQYF

J: TRBJ2-4
V: TRBV19
D: .
size: .
DNA: TGTGCCAGTAGTATAGAGGTGGTGACTACCCTAGCCAAAAACATTCAGTACTTC
CDR3: CASSIEVVTTLAKNIQYF

J: TRBJ1-5
V: TRBV4-1
D: .
size: .
DNA: TGCGCCAGCAGCCAGGGAGCTCAGCCCCAGCATTTT
CDR3: CASSQGAQPQHF

J: TRBJ1-3
V: TRBV3-1/TRBV3-2
D: TRBD1
size: .
DNA: TGTGCCAGCAGCCAGGAAGACAGGGTTTATGGAAACACCATATATTTT
CDR3: CASSQEDRVYGNTIYF

J: TRBJ2-5
V: TRBV11-2
D: TRBD2
size: .
DNA: TGTGCCAGCAGCGCGCCGACTAGCGGGGGGCTCATTGGGACCCAGTACTTC
CDR3: CASSAPTSGGLIGTQYF

J: TRBJ1-2
V: TRBV19
D: .
size: .
DNA: TGTGCCAGTAGTATAAATCGCTGGGGGGTGCAAGATGGCTACACCTTC
CDR3: CASSINRWGVQDGYTF

J: TRBJ2-3
V: TRBV9
D: TRBD1
size: .
DNA: TGTGCCAGCAGCGTACCCTACAGGGGTGTTGATACGCAGTATTTT
CDR3: CASSVPYRGVDTQYF

J: TRBJ2-3
V: TRBV18
D: .
size: .
DNA: TGTGCCAGCTCACCTTTCGCAGATACGCAGTATTTT
CDR3: CASSPFADTQYF

J: TRBJ2-7
V: TRBV12-3/TRBV12-4
D: .
size: few
DNA: TGTGCCAGCAGTAGGGACACCGACTACGAGCAGTACTTC
CDR3: CASSRDTDYEQYF

J: TRBJ1-2
V: TRBV7-9
D: .
size: .
DNA: TGTGCCAGCAGCTTAGGGTCGGTCGAGGGCTACACCTTC
CDR3: CASSLGSVEGYTF

J: TRBJ1-5
V: TRBV7-6
D: .
size: .
DNA: TGTGCCAGCAGCTTAGCGTCAGGGATGGATCAGCCCCAGCATTTT
CDR3: CASSLASGMDQPQHF

J: TRBJ1-2
V: TRBV2
D: TRBD1
size: few
DNA: TGTGCCAGCACCAGGGACAGAAATAACTATGGCTACACCTTC
CDR3: CASTRDRNNYGYTF

J: TRBJ2-1
V: TRBV6-2/TRBV6-3
D: TRBD2
size: .
DNA: TGTGCCAGCAGTTCTAGCGGGGGGGCTCTGGTTAATGAGCAGTTCTTC
CDR3: CASSSSGGALVNEQFF

J: TRBJ2-2
V: TRBV27
D: TRBD1
size: .
DNA: TGTGCCAGCAGTTTATCTCCGAGGACAGGGAACACCGGGGAGCTGTTTTTT
CDR3: CASSLSPRTGNTGELFF

J: TRBJ1-2
V: TRBV24-1
D: .
size: .
DNA: TGTGCCACCAGTGATCAGACGGTCGGAGGGGTCGGCTATGGCTACACCTTC
CDR3: CATSDQTVGGVGYGYTF

J: TRBJ1-4
V: TRBV7-6
D: TRBD1
size: .
DNA: TGTGCCAGCAGCCGAAAGGGACAGGGGTATGAAAAACTGTTTTTT
CDR3: CASSRKGQGYEKLFF

J: TRBJ1-4
V: TRBV5-8
D: .
size: few
DNA: TGTGCCAGCAGCTTGGGGGACACCGCAACTAATGAAAAACTGTTTTTT
CDR3: CASSLGDTATNEKLFF

J: TRBJ2-7
V: TRBV6-2/TRBV6-3
D: TRBD1
size: .
DNA: TGTGCCAGCAGTTATCCCCCCGAGACAGGGGGCGAGCAGTACTTC
CDR3: CASSYPPETGGEQYF

J: TRBJ1-2
V: TRBV18
D: .
size: once
DNA: TGTGCCAGCTCACCAGCAGAAAACTATGGCTACACCTTC
CDR3: CASSPAENYGYTF

J: TRBJ2-6
V: TRBV28
D: TRBD1
size: .
DNA: TGTGCCATCACCGGGACAGGGGGCGCTGGGGCCAACGTCCTGACTTTC
CDR3: CAITGTGGAGANVLTF

J: TRBJ2-1
V: TRBV7-9
D: TRBD1
size: .
DNA: TGTGCCAGCAGCTTCGGTCACTTTAGGGGGCTCGTGTTGTACAATGAGCAGTTCTTC
CDR3: CASSFGHFRGLVLYNEQFF

J: TRBJ2-1
V: TRBV6-2/TRBV6-3
D: .
size: .
DNA: TGTGCCAGCAGTAGACACCAATCCCAATACAATGAGCAGTTCTTC
CDR3: CASSRHQSQYNEQFF

J: TRBJ1-5
V: TRBV3-1/TRBV3-2
D: .
size: once
DNA: TGTGCCAGCAGCCTAGGAACCTCGACAGTCAATCAGCCCCAGCATTTT
CDR3: CASSLGTSTVNQPQHF

J: TRBJ2-7
V: TRBV24-1
D: TRBD1
size: .
DNA: TGTGCCACCACAGGACAGGGGGGAGAGCAGTACTTC
CDR3: CATTGQGGEQYF

J: TRBJ2-1
V: TRBV30
D: TRBD2
size: .
DNA: TGTGCCTGGAGTGTACAAAGCGGGGGGGGAGGTGAGCAGTTCTTC
CDR3: CAWSVQSGGGGEQFF

J: TRBJ1-5
V: TRBV5-1
D: TRBD1
size: .
DNA: TGCGCCAGCAGCCCACAGGGGTCGGGGAGCAATCAGCCCCAGCATTTT
CDR3: CASSPQGSGSNQPQHF

J: TRBJ2-4
V: TRBV11-2
D: TRBD1
size: .
DNA: TGTGCCAGCAGCGAAACCGGGACAGGGTACATTCAGTACTTC
CDR3: CASSETGTGYIQYF

J: TRBJ1-2
V: TRBV19
D: TRBD1
size: .
DNA: TGTGCCAGTAGTACGGACAGGCCGAGCTACACCTTC
CDR3: CASSTDRPSYTF

J: TRBJ1-5
V: TRBV7-9
D: TRBD1
size: few
DNA: TGTGCCAGCAGCTATTCGGGGACAGGGCTCCACACGCCCCAGCATTTT
CDR3: CASSYSGTGLHTPQHF

J: TRBJ2-5
V: TRBV9
D: .
size: .
DNA: TGTGCCAGCAGCGTCTCCGTGTACCAAGAGACCCAGTACTTC
CDR3: CASSVSVYQETQYF

J: TRBJ2-7
V: TRBV10-3
D: TRBD1
size: .
DNA: TGTGCCATCAGTCGGGGACAGGGAGGGAGCTCCTACGAGCAGTACTTC
CDR3: CAISRGQGGSSYEQYF

J: TRBJ2-2
V: TRBV28
D: .
size: .
DNA: TGTGCCAGCAGAGGGGCGGTCGGGGAGCTGTTTTTT
CDR3: CASRGAVGELFF

J: TRBJ2-1
V: TRBV27
D: .
size: .
DNA: TGTGCCAGCAGTCGGCCCGCGGATGAGCAGTTCTTC
CDR3: CASSRPADEQFF

J: TRBJ2-1
V: TRBV5-1
D: TRBD2
size: .
DNA: TGCGCCAGCAGCTTGTCGGTAGCGGGGGGGAACTACAATGAGCAGTTCTTC
CDR3: CASSLSVAGGNYNEQFF